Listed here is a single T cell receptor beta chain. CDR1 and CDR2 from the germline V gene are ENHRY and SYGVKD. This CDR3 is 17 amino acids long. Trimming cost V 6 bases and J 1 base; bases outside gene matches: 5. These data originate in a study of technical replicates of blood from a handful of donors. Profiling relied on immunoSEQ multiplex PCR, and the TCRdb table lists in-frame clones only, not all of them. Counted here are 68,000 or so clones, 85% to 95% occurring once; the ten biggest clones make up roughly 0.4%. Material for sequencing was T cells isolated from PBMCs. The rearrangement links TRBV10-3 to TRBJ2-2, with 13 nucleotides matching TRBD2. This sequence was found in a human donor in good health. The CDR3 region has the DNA TGTGCCATCAGGGAGGGACTAGCGGGGATGAACACCGGGGAGCTGTTTTTT. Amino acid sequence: CAIREGLAGMNTGELFF.